This record covers a single T cell receptor beta chain. The sample comes from a study of human T cells and chemical hapten exposure. Trimming removed 2 bases at V and 8 bases at J, with 4 bases between. The CDR3 is 11 amino acids. Unique molecular identifiers were attached to individual cDNA molecules within the library. As handled by the study authors: TCR counts had a median of about 99,000 per sample and spanned 23,224 to 690,600. In TCRdb, the RACE reads were re-called with MiXCR into one record per CDR3 protein. For this entry, the V and J calls and clone size follow TCRdb and not the study's own pipeline. This repertoire shows some 100,000 distinct CDR3 sequences, about 9.3% found once; its top ten account for more than 2%. Documented time point: patch test 2, 6 weeks after DPC sensitization. Treatment here: therapeutic diphenylcyclopropenone sensitization with weekly scalp DPC. Before extraction, the whole blood was not fractionated, and total RNA was taken from it.

The V call is TRBV12-3 or TRBV12-4, the J call TRBJ2-1, with D hard to call. The starting material was whole blood, obtained in connection with sensitization to the hapten diphenylcyclopropenone (DPC). This TCR came from a woman aged 35 to 49 with alopecia areata. Some clones in this sample may be carry-over from other donors' samples. The CDR3 loop is CASSLNHEQFF. In DNA, the CDR3 is TGTGCCAGCAGTTTAAATCATGAGCAGTTCTTC.